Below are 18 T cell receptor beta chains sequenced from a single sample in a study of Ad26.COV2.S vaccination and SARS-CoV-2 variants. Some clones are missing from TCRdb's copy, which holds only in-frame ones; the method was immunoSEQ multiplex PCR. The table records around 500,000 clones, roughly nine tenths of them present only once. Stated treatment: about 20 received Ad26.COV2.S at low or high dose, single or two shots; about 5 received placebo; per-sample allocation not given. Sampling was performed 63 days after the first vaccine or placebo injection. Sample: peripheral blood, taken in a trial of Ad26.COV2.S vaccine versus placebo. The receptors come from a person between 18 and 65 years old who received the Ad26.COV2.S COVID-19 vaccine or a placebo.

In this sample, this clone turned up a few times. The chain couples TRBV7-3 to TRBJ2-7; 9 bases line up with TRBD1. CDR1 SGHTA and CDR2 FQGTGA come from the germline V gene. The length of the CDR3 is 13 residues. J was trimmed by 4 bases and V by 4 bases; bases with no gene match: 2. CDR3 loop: CASSSDRGYEQYF. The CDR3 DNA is TGTGCCAGCAGCTCGGACAGGGGTTACGAGCAGTACTTC.

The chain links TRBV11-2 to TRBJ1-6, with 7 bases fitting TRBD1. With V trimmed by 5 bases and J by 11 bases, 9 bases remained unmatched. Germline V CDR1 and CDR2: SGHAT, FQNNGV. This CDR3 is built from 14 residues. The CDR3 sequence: CASSPSGGYAPLHF. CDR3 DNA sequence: TGTGCCAGCAGCCCGTCAGGGGGGTATGCACCCCTCCACTTT.

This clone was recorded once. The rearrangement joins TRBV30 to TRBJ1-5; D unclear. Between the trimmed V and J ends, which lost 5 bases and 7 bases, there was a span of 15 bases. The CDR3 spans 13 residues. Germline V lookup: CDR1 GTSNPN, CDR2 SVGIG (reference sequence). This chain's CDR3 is CAWGEVEGQPQHF. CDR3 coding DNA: TGTGCCTGGGGGGAAGTTGAGGGCCAGCCCCAGCATTTT.

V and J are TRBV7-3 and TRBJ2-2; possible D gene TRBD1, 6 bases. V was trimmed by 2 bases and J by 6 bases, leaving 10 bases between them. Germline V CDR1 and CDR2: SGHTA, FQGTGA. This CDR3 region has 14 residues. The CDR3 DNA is TGTGCCAGCAGCTTACAGGGGAAGGCCGGGGAGCTGTTTTTT. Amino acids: CASSLQGKAGELFF.

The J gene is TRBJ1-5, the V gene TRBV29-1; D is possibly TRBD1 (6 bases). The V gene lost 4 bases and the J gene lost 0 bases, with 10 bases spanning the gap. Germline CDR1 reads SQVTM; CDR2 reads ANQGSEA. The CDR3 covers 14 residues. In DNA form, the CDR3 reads TGCAGCGTTGGCATGACAGGTAGCAATCAGCCCCAGCATTTT. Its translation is CSVGMTGSNQPQHF. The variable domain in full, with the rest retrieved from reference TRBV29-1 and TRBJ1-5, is SAVISQKPSRDICQRGTSLTIQCQVDSQVTMMFWYRQQPGQSLTLIATANQGSEATYESGFVIDKFPISRPNLTFSTLTVSNMSPEDSSIYLCSVGMTGSNQPQHFGDGTRLSIL.

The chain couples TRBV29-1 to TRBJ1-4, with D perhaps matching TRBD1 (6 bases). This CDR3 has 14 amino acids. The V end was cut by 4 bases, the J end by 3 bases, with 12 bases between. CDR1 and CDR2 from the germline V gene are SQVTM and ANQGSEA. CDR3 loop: CSVGGQGANEKLFF. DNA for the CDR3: TGCAGCGTTGGGGGGCAGGGAGCTAATGAAAAACTGTTTTTT.

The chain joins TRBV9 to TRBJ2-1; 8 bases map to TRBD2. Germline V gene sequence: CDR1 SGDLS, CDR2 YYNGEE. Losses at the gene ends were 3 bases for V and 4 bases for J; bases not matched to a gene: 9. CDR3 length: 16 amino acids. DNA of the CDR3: TGTGCCAGCAGCGATATTGCCAGCGGGAGATACAATGAGCAGTTCTTC. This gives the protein CASSDIASGRYNEQFF.

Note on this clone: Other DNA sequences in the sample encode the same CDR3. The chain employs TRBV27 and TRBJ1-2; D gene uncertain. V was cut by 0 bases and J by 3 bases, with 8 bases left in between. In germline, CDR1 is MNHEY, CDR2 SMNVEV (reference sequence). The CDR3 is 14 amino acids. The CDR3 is CASSLSGGDYGYTF. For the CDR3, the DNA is TGTGCCAGCAGTTTATCCGGCGGGGACTATGGCTACACCTTC.

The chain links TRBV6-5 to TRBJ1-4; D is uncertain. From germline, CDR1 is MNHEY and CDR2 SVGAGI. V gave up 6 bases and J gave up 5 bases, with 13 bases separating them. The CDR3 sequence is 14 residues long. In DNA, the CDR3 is TGTGCCAGCAGCCCACGCGGCGGAAATGAAAAACTGTTTTTT. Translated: CASSPRGGNEKLFF.

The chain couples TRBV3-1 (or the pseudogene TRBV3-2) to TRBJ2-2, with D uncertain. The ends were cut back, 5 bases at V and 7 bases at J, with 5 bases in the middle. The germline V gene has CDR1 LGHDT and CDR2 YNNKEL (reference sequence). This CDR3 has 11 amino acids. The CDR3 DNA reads TGTGCCAGCAGCATCGGCGGGGAGCTGTTTTTT. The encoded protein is CASSIGGELFF.

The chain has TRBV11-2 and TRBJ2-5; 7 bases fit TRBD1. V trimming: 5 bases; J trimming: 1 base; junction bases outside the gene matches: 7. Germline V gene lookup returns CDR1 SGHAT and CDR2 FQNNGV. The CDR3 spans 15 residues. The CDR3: CASSAQGMSQETQYF. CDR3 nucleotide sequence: TGTGCCAGCAGCGCACAGGGGATGTCCCAAGAGACCCAGTACTTC. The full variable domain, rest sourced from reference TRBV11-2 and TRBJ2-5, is EAGVAQSPRYKIIEKRQSVAFWCNPISGHATLYWYQQILGQGPKLLIQFQNNGVVDDSQLPKDRFSAERLKGVDSTLKIQPAKLEDSAVYLCASSAQGMSQETQYFGPGTRLLVL.

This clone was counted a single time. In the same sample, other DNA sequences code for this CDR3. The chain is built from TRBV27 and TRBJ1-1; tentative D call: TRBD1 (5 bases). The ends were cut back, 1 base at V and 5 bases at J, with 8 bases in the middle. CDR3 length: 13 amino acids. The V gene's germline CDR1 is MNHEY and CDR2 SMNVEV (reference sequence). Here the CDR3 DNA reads TGTGCCAGCAGTTTATTCGGGGGGACTGAAGCTTTCTTT. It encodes CASSLFGGTEAFF.

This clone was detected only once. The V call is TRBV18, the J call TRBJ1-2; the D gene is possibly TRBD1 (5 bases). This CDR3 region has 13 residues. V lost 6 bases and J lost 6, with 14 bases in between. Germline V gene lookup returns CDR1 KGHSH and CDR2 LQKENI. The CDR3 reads CASSGRVFDGYTF. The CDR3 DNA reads TGTGCCAGCTCGGGCAGGGTATTTGATGGCTACACCTTC.

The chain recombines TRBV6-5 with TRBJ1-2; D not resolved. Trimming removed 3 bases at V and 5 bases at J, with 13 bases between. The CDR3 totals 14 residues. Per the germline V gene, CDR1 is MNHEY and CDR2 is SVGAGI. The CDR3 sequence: CASSYGREGYGYTF. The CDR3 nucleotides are TGTGCCAGCAGTTATGGGAGGGAAGGATATGGCTACACCTTC.

The DNA of the CDR3 is TGTGCCAGCAGCTCCGGGACTCCCTACAATGAGCAGTTCTTC. Protein sequence: CASSSGTPYNEQFF. V is TRBV11-3 and J is TRBJ2-1, with D maybe TRBD2 (6 bases). The CDR3 extends over 14 amino acids. Germline-derived CDR1 and CDR2 are SGHNT and YENEEA. The V and J ends lost 4 bases and 2 bases respectively, with 9 bases between them.

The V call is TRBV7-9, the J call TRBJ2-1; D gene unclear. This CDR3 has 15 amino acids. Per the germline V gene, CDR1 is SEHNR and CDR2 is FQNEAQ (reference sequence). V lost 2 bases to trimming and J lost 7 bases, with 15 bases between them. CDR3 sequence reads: CASSLITGRTNEQFF. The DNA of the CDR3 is TGTGCCAGCAGCTTAATCACGGGTAGAACTAATGAGCAGTTCTTC.

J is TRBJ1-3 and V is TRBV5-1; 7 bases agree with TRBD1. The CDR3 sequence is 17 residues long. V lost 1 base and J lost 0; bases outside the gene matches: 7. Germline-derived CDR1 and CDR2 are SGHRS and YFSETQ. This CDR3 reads CASSLLSGQDSGNTIYF. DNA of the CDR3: TGCGCCAGCAGCTTGTTGTCCGGACAGGACTCTGGAAACACCATATATTTT.

Here the CDR3 reads CAIRPGDSATYGYTF. Written as DNA, the CDR3 is TGTGCCATCAGGCCCGGTGACAGCGCAACCTATGGCTACACCTTC. The gene calls are TRBV10-3 and TRBJ1-2; tentatively, D is TRBD1 (5 bases). The V and J ends lost 6 bases and 4 bases respectively, with 18 bases between them. Germline CDR1 and CDR2: ENHRY and SYGVKD. The CDR3 is 15 residues long.